This TCR beta chain is drawn from a study of CD8 T cells in ankylosing spondylitis. Trimming cost V 0 bases and J 9 bases; bases outside gene matches: 13. The CDR3 sequence is 16 residues long. CDR1 DFQATT and CDR2 SNEGSKA come from the germline V gene (reference sequence). Via MiXCR, TCRdb re-called the 5' RACE reads, giving one row per CDR3 protein. Of around 88,000 distinct CDR3 sequences listed, 8.8% are singletons. This clonotype was found many times. Sequencing was performed on blood, either unsorted or a sorted T cell fraction (not recorded which). The source is a male donor with ankylosing spondylitis or in good health (not recorded which). The V and J genes are TRBV20-1 and TRBJ2-5; 10 nucleotides align to TRBD2. The CDR3 protein is CSARDGGLAPQEAQYF. CDR3 DNA: TGCAGTGCTAGAGATGGGGGACTAGCGCCCCAGGAGGCCCAGTACTTC.